This T cell receptor (beta chain) was captured by sequencing in a study of STAT5B mutations in CD4+ large granular lymphocyte leukemia. Study-wide findings and caveats: Data were not HLA-matched across samples.

For this clone: What it recognizes is unknown.

V was clipped by 4 bases and J by 4 bases; unmatched bases: 4. CDR3 length: 17 residues. Germline V CDR1 and CDR2: LGHNA, YNFKEQ. Assay used: immunoSEQ multiplex PCR; TCRdb lists only in-frame clones, some missing. The table lists tens of thousands of clones, under 80% of them singletons. The source is a human donor in good health. The chain combines TRBV4-2 with TRBJ2-2; 15 positions match TRBD2. Sequenced input: CD4+ T cells from blood buffy coats. The CDR3 sequence is CASSPGLAGGFTGELFF. The CDR3 bases are TGTGCCAGCAGCCCCGGACTAGCGGGAGGGTTCACCGGGGAGCTGTTTTTT.